This entry lists 21 T cell receptor beta chains sequenced from one sample in a study of blood T cell repertoires in COVID-19. Profiling relied on immunoSEQ multiplex PCR, and the TCRdb table lists in-frame clones only, not all of them. Altogether fewer than 450,000 clones are present, roughly 90% being singletons, with the ten largest covering roughly 2%. The sample consisted of PBMCs or T cells enriched from blood (not recorded which). These receptor sequences come from a woman in her forties with acute COVID-19.

Here the CDR3 reads CASSLLPGGRIDQPQHF. CDR3 DNA sequence: TGTGCCAGCAGCTTGTTACCCGGGGGGCGCATCGATCAGCCCCAGCATTTT. V and J are TRBV5-5 and TRBJ1-5; tentative D call: TRBD1 (6 bases). Trimming removed 1 base from V and 5 bases from J, with 19 bases in between. The CDR3 consists of 17 residues. CDR1 is SGHKS and CDR2 is YYEKEE in the germline V gene (reference sequence).

This clone appeared a single time. This chain joins TRBV5-1 and TRBJ1-4; the D is unclear. The CDR3 sequence is 15 residues long. V lost 0 bases and J lost 3, with 9 bases in between. The germline CDR1 and CDR2 sequences are SGHRS and YFSETQ. This CDR3 reads CASSLGGMPNEKLFF. CDR3 DNA: TGCGCCAGCAGCTTGGGAGGGATGCCTAATGAAAAACTGTTTTTT.

V is TRBV5-8 and J is TRBJ1-2; no reliable D call. V dropped 0 bases and J dropped 8 bases, with 11 bases sitting between them. Germline lookup yields CDR1 SGHTS and CDR2 YDEGEE. The CDR3 totals 13 residues. The CDR3 sequence: CASSLGQDWGYTF. CDR3 bases: TGTGCCAGCAGCTTGGGCCAGGACTGGGGCTACACCTTC. Together with reference TRBV5-8 and TRBJ1-2, the CDR3 gives the full variable domain: EAGVTQSPTHLIKTRGQQATLRCSPISGHTSVYWYQQALGLGLQFLLWYDEGEERNRGNFPPRFSGRQFPNYSSELNVNALELEDSALYLCASSLGQDWGYTFGSGTRLTVV.

In its sample, this clone was seen once. The chain links TRBV30 to TRBJ1-6; TRBD1 is a possible D gene (6 bases). The germline V and J ends were trimmed by 0 bases and 7 bases, with 10 bases remaining between them. The CDR3 totals 14 residues. Germline assignment: CDR1 GTSNPN and CDR2 SVGIG (reference sequence). The CDR3 sequence: CAWSVGHRNSPLHF. CDR3 coding DNA: TGTGCCTGGAGTGTGGGACACCGAAATTCACCCCTCCACTTT.

The chain carries TRBV16 and TRBJ1-2; a possible D gene is TRBD1 (6 bases). CDR3 length equals 14 residues. The ends were cut back, 4 bases at V and 6 bases at J, with 15 bases in the middle. Germline V gene data show CDR1 as KGHSY and CDR2 as FQNENV. The CDR3 coding sequence is TGTGCCAGCAGCCCCGAACAGGGAGACGATGGCTACACCTTC. Its protein product is CASSPEQGDDGYTF.

The chain employs TRBV7-8 and TRBJ2-7; TRBD2 matches at 7 bases. This CDR3 has 16 residues. The V segment lost 1 base and the J segment 6 bases; nucleotides outside the gene matches: 12. CDR1 is SGHVS and CDR2 is FQNEAQ in the germline V gene. In nucleotides, the CDR3 is TGTGCCAGCAGCTTAGATTCTAGCGGCGGTCCGGTCGAGCAGTACTTC. This codes for CASSLDSSGGPVEQYF. Combining the CDR3 with reference TRBV7-8 and TRBJ2-7 gives the whole variable domain GAGVSQSPRYKVAKRGQDVALRCDPISGHVSLFWYQQALGQGPEFLTYFQNEAQLDKSGLPSDRFFAERPEGSVSTLKIQRTQQEDSAVYLCASSLDSSGGPVEQYFGPGTRLTVT.

The CDR3 loop reads CASSLAFYEQYF. CDR3 coding DNA: TGTGCCAGCAGCCTAGCGTTCTACGAGCAGTACTTC. This chain uses TRBV14 with TRBJ2-7; a weak D match, TRBD2 (5 bases). CDR3 length: 12 residues. V dropped 4 bases and J dropped 3 bases, with 7 bases sitting between them. Germline V CDR1 and CDR2: SGHDN, FVKESK.

The chain carries TRBV5-1 and TRBJ1-2; 12 nucleotides line up with TRBD1. The CDR3 covers 14 residues. In germline, CDR1 is SGHRS, CDR2 YFSETQ. V lost 4 bases to trimming and J lost 8 bases; unmatched junction nucleotides: 6. CDR3 amino acids: CASSEGQGARGYTF. As DNA, the CDR3 is TGCGCCAGCAGCGAGGGACAGGGGGCGCGGGGCTACACCTTC. The variable domain in full, with the rest retrieved from reference TRBV5-1 and TRBJ1-2, is KAGVTQTPRYLIKTRGQQVTLSCSPISGHRSVSWYQQTPGQGLQFLFEYFSETQRNKGNFPGRFSGRQFSNSRSEMNVSTLELGDSALYLCASSEGQGARGYTFGSGTRLTVV.

The chain couples TRBV11-2 to TRBJ2-1; 8 bases are a match to TRBD1. Per the germline V gene, CDR1 is SGHAT and CDR2 is FQNNGV. V was clipped by 5 bases and J by 3 bases; unmatched bases: 6. The CDR3 has 15 amino acids. The CDR3 nucleotides are TGTGCCAGCAGCCTCACAGGGGGAGACTACAATGAGCAGTTCTTC. Its protein is CASSLTGGDYNEQFF.

This clone was detected once. The chain employs TRBV19 and TRBJ1-1; the match to TRBD1 covers 10 bases. In germline, CDR1 is LNHDA, CDR2 SQIVND (reference sequence). This CDR3 is built from 15 residues. After removal of 4 bases from V and 6 bases from J, the junction contained 8 bases not matched to a gene. CDR3 sequence (DNA): TGTGCCAGTAGTAAGGGACAGGGGCTCTTTGCTGAAGCTTTCTTT. Amino acids: CASSKGQGLFAEAFF.

The chain is built from TRBV19 and TRBJ2-3, with 8 nucleotides matching TRBD2. Germline V gene data show CDR1 as LNHDA and CDR2 as SQIVND (reference sequence). The length of the CDR3 is 19 residues. Losses at the gene ends were 8 bases for V and 2 bases for J; bases not matched to a gene: 21. The chain's CDR3 is CASRALRGLAGGPTDTQYF. CDR3 DNA sequence: TGTGCCAGTCGGGCTCTCCGGGGGCTGGCGGGGGGACCCACAGATACGCAGTATTTT.

The chain is built from TRBV7-9 and TRBJ2-1; no clear D gene. Per germline, CDR1 SEHNR and CDR2 FQNEAQ (reference sequence). Trimming removed 1 base from V and 8 bases from J, with 6 bases in between. CDR3 size: 12 residues. The CDR3: CASSLGEDEQFF. In DNA, the CDR3 is TGTGCCAGCAGCTTAGGCGAGGATGAGCAGTTCTTC.

The chain combines TRBV10-3 with TRBJ2-7; 7 nucleotides line up with TRBD1. Germline V gene data show CDR1 as ENHRY and CDR2 as SYGVKD. The CDR3 is 16 amino acids. V dropped 0 bases and J dropped 3; count of bases not matched to a gene: 8. The CDR3 reads CAISESKRTGFYEQYF. In nucleotides, the CDR3 is TGTGCCATCAGTGAGTCGAAAAGGACAGGCTTCTACGAGCAGTACTTC.

J is TRBJ1-1 and V is TRBV18; TRBD1 matches 10 bases. Looked up from germline, CDR1 is KGHSH and CDR2 is LQKENI. The J segment lost 10 bases and the V segment lost 4 bases, leaving 9 bases of the junction unmatched. This CDR3 contains 14 residues. The CDR3 here is CASSRGQGDRGAFF. CDR3 DNA sequence: TGTGCCAGCTCACGAGGACAGGGGGATCGTGGAGCTTTCTTT.

This rearrangement joins TRBV4-1 to TRBJ2-5, with 9 bases fitting TRBD1. Per the germline V gene, CDR1 is MGHRA and CDR2 is YSYEKL. This CDR3 is 13 amino acids long. V lost 10 bases and J lost 3; bases outside the gene matches: 6. The CDR3 DNA is TGCGCCATGACGACAGGGGGAGAAGAGACCCAGTACTTC. The encoded protein is CAMTTGGEETQYF.

This clone has only a few counts. The chain joins TRBV30 to TRBJ1-1; TRBD1 is a possible D gene (6 bases). Deletions cut 3 bases from V and 4 bases from J, with 12 bases between. The CDR3 loop spans 13 amino acids. CDR1 GTSNPN and CDR2 SVGIG come from the germline V gene (reference sequence). The CDR3 sequence is CAWSGWGPTEAFF. The CDR3 DNA follows: TGTGCCTGGAGCGGTTGGGGGCCCACTGAAGCTTTCTTT.

This clone was seen a few times. The genes are TRBV7-2 and TRBJ1-5, with 8 bases that match TRBD1. J was trimmed by 7 bases and V by 3 bases; bases with no gene match: 8. Germline V gene data show CDR1 as SGHTA and CDR2 as FQGNSA. The CDR3 loop spans 15 amino acids. The CDR3 DNA follows: TGTGCCAGCAGCTTTGGTGGGACAGGAATCCAGCCCCAGCATTTT. It translates to CASSFGGTGIQPQHF.

A word on this clone: Because it lacks the conserved phenylalanine or tryptophan at the end, this CDR3 is likely a read error. It is unclear where the CDR3 begins or ends on the DNA, so no DNA is shown, and the CDR3 is as TCRdb lists it. V gene TRBV3-1 (or the pseudogene TRBV3-2) combines with J gene TRBJ2-7; TRBD1 is taken as the D call from the table, unchecked against the DNA. Germline values: CDR1 LGHDT, CDR2 YNNKEL (reference sequence). From its first to its last residue, the CDR3 has 12 amino acids. This chain's CDR3 is CASSQDSGECHL.

The chain carries TRBV11-2 and TRBJ1-4; D gene ambiguous. The germline CDR1 and CDR2 sequences are SGHAT and FQNNGV. V was cut by 0 bases and J by 10 bases, with 12 bases left in between. There are 14 residues in the CDR3. The CDR3 coding sequence is TGTGCCAGCAGCTTAGATAACGTCGAGGGAAAACTGTTTTTT. As protein: CASSLDNVEGKLFF.

The gene calls are TRBV19 and TRBJ2-2, with a tentative D call TRBD2 (6 bases). This CDR3 comprises 14 residues. V lost 7 bases and J 1 base, leaving 10 bases between the germline ends. From germline, CDR1 is LNHDA and CDR2 SQIVND (reference sequence). Here the CDR3 DNA reads TGTGCCAGTATCGGGACTTGGAACACCGGGGAGCTGTTTTTT. Protein product: CASIGTWNTGELFF.

This clone was picked up one time. The chain is built from TRBV27 and TRBJ2-1; tentatively, D is TRBD1 (7 bases). The V gene lost 2 bases and the J gene lost 7 bases, with 12 bases spanning the gap. The CDR3 has 14 residues. The germline gives CDR1 MNHEY, CDR2 SMNVEV (reference sequence). This chain's CDR3 is CASSLSAGGNEQFF. CDR3 DNA sequence: TGTGCCAGCAGTTTAAGCGCAGGGGGGAATGAGCAGTTCTTC.